This note documents a single T cell receptor beta chain sequence. Its antigen is unknown. These data are taken from a study of shared clonotypes between healthy human individuals. The CDR3 extends over 14 amino acids. J lost 7 bases, V lost 4 bases, and 5 bases had no gene match. Germline lookup yields CDR1 SGHRS and CDR2 YFSETQ. Several immunoSEQ 96-well plates shared each subset's DNA, each plate a replicate. Produced via immunoSEQ multiplex PCR; TCRdb's table is partial and in-frame only. The profile shows a few million clones, around 95% of them singletons. Broader study findings: Of the naive CD4 clonotypes, roughly 5% were shared across several donors.

V usage is TRBV5-1 and J usage is TRBJ1-6; 7 bases align to TRBD1. The sequenced sample consisted of naive CD4+ T cells sorted from blood. Subset denoted: CD45RA+ positively selected. This receptor was taken from a young man in good health. This CDR3 reads CASSHGQENSPLHF. CDR3 nucleotide sequence: TGCGCCAGCAGCCATGGACAGGAGAATTCACCCCTCCACTTT. Drawing the rest from reference TRBV5-1 and TRBJ1-6, the complete variable domain is KAGVTQTPRYLIKTRGQQVTLSCSPISGHRSVSWYQQTPGQGLQFLFEYFSETQRNKGNFPGRFSGRQFSNSRSEMNVSTLELGDSALYLCASSHGQENSPLHFGNGTRLTVT.